Shown below are 19 T cell receptor beta chains from a single sample sequenced in a study of cytomegalovirus exposure and HLA in healthy donors (dated by TCRdb to about 2017). Library preparation used the immunoSEQ multiplex PCR assay. For the multiplex PCR, a mixture combining 60 forward primers for TCR Vbeta segments and 13 reverse primers for TCR Jbeta segments was used. Held by TCRdb, this immuneACCESS table contains in-frame sequences only and omits some clones. Under half of the omission traces to an unresolved V gene where checked; the cause of the rest is unknown. For this sample there are 100,000 to 150,000 clones; more than 65% appear just once. Roughly 1.5% of the sample goes to the ten largest clones. Material for sequencing was PBMCs. The source of these receptors is a woman younger than 30 in good health and CMV-seronegative.

The V and J genes are TRBV5-1 and TRBJ1-3, with 7 positions matching TRBD1. Trimming took 4 bases from V and 2 from J; bases not matched to a gene: 6. This CDR3 comprises 15 residues. Per germline, CDR1 SGHRS and CDR2 YFSETQ. CDR3 region: CASSRDRVTGNTIYF. DNA for the CDR3: TGCGCCAGCAGCCGAGACAGGGTAACTGGAAACACCATATATTTT. The full variable domain, completed using reference TRBV5-1 and TRBJ1-3, is KAGVTQTPRYLIKTRGQQVTLSCSPISGHRSVSWYQQTPGQGLQFLFEYFSETQRNKGNFPGRFSGRQFSNSRSEMNVSTLELGDSALYLCASSRDRVTGNTIYFGEGSWLTVV.

This clone appeared a single time. V gene TRBV4-2 combines with J gene TRBJ1-6; perhaps TRBD1 as D (6 bases). V gave up 6 bases and J gave up 8 bases, with 17 bases separating them. The CDR3 extends over 15 amino acids. Germline V lookup: CDR1 LGHNA, CDR2 YNFKEQ. CDR3: CASSPPGTRDSPLHF. The DNA of the CDR3 is TGTGCCAGCAGTCCTCCCGGGACAAGGGATTCACCCCTCCACTTT.

The J gene is TRBJ2-1, the V gene TRBV18; weak D call: TRBD2 (6 bases). Germline CDR1 KGHSH, CDR2 LQKENI. The CDR3 length is 15 residues. Trimming cost V 2 bases and J 6 bases, with 14 bases left between them. CDR3: CASSPFRDSLNEQFF. As DNA, the CDR3 is TGTGCCAGCTCACCATTCCGGGACTCGCTCAATGAGCAGTTCTTC. The full variable domain, with the rest looked up from reference TRBV18 and TRBJ2-1, is NAGVMQNPRHLVRRRGQEARLRCSPMKGHSHVYWYRQLPEEGLKFMVYLQKENIIDESGMPKERFSAEFPKEGPSILRIQQVVRGDSAAYFCASSPFRDSLNEQFFGPGTRLTVL.

The genes are TRBV11-1 and TRBJ1-2, with TRBD1 as a possible D gene (5 bases). Trimming pared 0 bases from V and 4 bases from J, leaving 6 bases between. Germline V gene lookup returns CDR1 SGHAT and CDR2 FQDESV (reference sequence). The CDR3 is made up of 13 amino acids. The CDR3 reads CASSLATAYGYTF. DNA of the CDR3: TGTGCCAGCAGCTTAGCGACAGCCTATGGCTACACCTTC.

This chain connects TRBV6-6 to TRBJ1-1, with a possible D match to TRBD1 (6 bases). Looked up from germline, CDR1 is MNHNY and CDR2 is SVGAGI (reference sequence). Trimming stripped 7 bases from V and 7 bases from J, with 13 bases between. The CDR3 contains 12 residues. The CDR3 is CASTPTGLEAFF. The CDR3 region has the DNA TGTGCCAGCACCCCGACAGGTCTTGAAGCTTTCTTT.

The chain joins TRBV6-1 to TRBJ2-1, with 8 bases lining up with TRBD2. The length of the CDR3 is 18 residues. Trimming cost V 6 bases and J 2 bases; bases outside gene matches: 15. Germline CDR1 and CDR2: MNHNS and SASEGT. In DNA, the CDR3 is TGTGCCAGCAGGGAACTGATTGGCGGGAGGAGGACCTACAATGAGCAGTTCTTC. This sequence encodes CASRELIGGRRTYNEQFF.

The chain uses TRBV7-9 and TRBJ2-5, with D maybe TRBD1 (6 bases). Germline CDR1 SEHNR, CDR2 FQNEAQ (reference sequence). This CDR3 has 15 residues. Trimming removed 5 bases from V and 2 bases from J, with 15 bases in between. This CDR3 is CASSPGQRSQETQYF. CDR3 bases: TGTGCCAGCAGCCCAGGACAGCGATCACAAGAGACCCAGTACTTC.

This clone was seen more than once but under ten times. The V and J genes are TRBV4-1 and TRBJ1-1; 8 positions match TRBD1. The CDR3 loop spans 14 amino acids. Trimming at V came to 3 bases and at J to 7 bases, leaving 7 bases not matched to a gene. The germline gives CDR1 MGHRA, CDR2 YSYEKL. DNA of the CDR3: TGCGCCAGCAGCCACAGGACAGGGCGCAGTGAAGCTTTCTTT. Amino acids: CASSHRTGRSEAFF.

To note about this clone: One junction end disagrees with the germline gene, perhaps due to a read error. Other DNA variants within this sample encode the same CDR3. The chain joins TRBV6-5 to TRBJ1-1; no definite D call. CDR3 length: 13 amino acids. The V gene's germline CDR1 is MNHEY and CDR2 SVGAGI. In nucleotides, the CDR3 is TGTGCCAGCAGTTATGCAGGTGGCACTGAAGCCTTCTTT. It encodes CASSYAGGTEAFF.

V and J are TRBV7-9 and TRBJ1-2; 8 nucleotides align to TRBD1. Germline-derived CDR1 and CDR2 are SEHNR and FQNEAQ (reference sequence). The CDR3 extends over 16 amino acids. V lost 1 base to trimming and J lost 6 bases; unmatched junction nucleotides: 10. The CDR3 DNA is TGTGCCAGCAGCTTAGGGACGGGACAGGACAGAGATGGCTACACCTTC. Residues: CASSLGTGQDRDGYTF.

V is TRBV10-1 and J is TRBJ1-1; D gene uncertain. The CDR3 covers 13 residues. From germline, CDR1 is WNHNN and CDR2 SYGVQD (reference sequence). The V end was cut by 8 bases, the J end by 1 base, with 11 bases between. The CDR3 DNA is TGCGCCAGCTCGGATCGAGGGAACACTGAAGCTTTCTTT. This encodes CASSDRGNTEAFF.

The chain is built from TRBV2 and TRBJ2-1; 7 nucleotides line up with TRBD1. Germline values: CDR1 SNHLY, CDR2 FYNNEI. The CDR3 is 14 amino acids. Trimming removed 8 bases from V and 0 bases from J; junction bases left unmatched: 4. CDR3 protein: CASQGQSSYNEQFF. The CDR3, as DNA: TGTGCCAGCCAGGGACAGAGCTCCTACAATGAGCAGTTCTTC. The full variable domain, rest sourced from reference TRBV2 and TRBJ2-1, is EPEVTQTPSHQVTQMGQEVILRCVPISNHLYFYWYRQILGQKVEFLVSFYNNEISEKSEIFDDQFSVERPDGSNFTLKIRSTKLEDSAMYFCASQGQSSYNEQFFGPGTRLTVL.

The chain is built from TRBV7-9 and TRBJ1-2; TRBD1 matches 7 bases. Germline values: CDR1 SEHNR, CDR2 FQNEAQ (reference sequence). The CDR3 spans 15 residues. The V and J ends lost 4 bases and 8 bases, in that order; junction bases with no gene match: 13. CDR3 coding DNA: TGTGCCAGCAGCTCAGCCTCGACAGGGCCATGGGGCTACACCTTC. Protein: CASSSASTGPWGYTF.

This clone occurred a few times. The chain couples TRBV7-2 to TRBJ1-2, with 7 bases lining up with TRBD1. The CDR3 totals 15 residues. V gave up 5 bases and J gave up 1 base; unmatched junction bases: 7. CDR1 is SGHTA and CDR2 is FQGNSA in the germline V gene. For the CDR3, the DNA is TGTGCCAGCAGCCGCGCCGGGACAGTTAACTATGGCTACACCTTC. Protein sequence: CASSRAGTVNYGYTF. Drawing the rest from reference TRBV7-2 and TRBJ1-2, the complete variable domain is GAGVSQSPSNKVTEKGKDVELRCDPISGHTALYWYRQSLGQGLEFLIYFQGNSAPDKSGLPSDRFSAERTGGSVSTLTIQRTQQEDSAVYLCASSRAGTVNYGYTFGSGTRLTVV.

The V call is TRBV5-1, the J call TRBJ1-4, with D hard to call. The CDR3 is made up of 12 amino acids. Germline loops: CDR1 SGHRS, CDR2 YFSETQ. V was cut by 4 bases and J by 8 bases, with 9 bases left in between. In nucleotides, the CDR3 is TGCGCCAGCAGCGCCAACTCAGAAAAACTGTTTTTT. Amino acid sequence: CASSANSEKLFF.

The table lists this clone with a few counts. This chain uses TRBV7-9 with TRBJ2-6, with 7 bases fitting TRBD1. The CDR3 is 17 residues long. Germline loops: CDR1 SEHNR, CDR2 FQNEAQ (reference sequence). V trimming: 6 bases; J trimming: 4 bases; junction bases outside the gene matches: 12. CDR3 sequence (DNA): TGTGCCAGCAGTTCAACAGGGGTATGGTCGGGGGCCAACGTCCTGACTTTC. It is translated as CASSSTGVWSGANVLTF.

The chain joins TRBV14 to TRBJ1-2; D unresolved. V shed 0 bases and J shed 6 bases, with 8 bases lying between them. The germline CDR1 and CDR2 sequences are SGHDN and FVKESK. The CDR3 totals 13 residues. The DNA for the CDR3 is TGTGCCAGCAGCCAAGATTGGTCGGATGGCTACACCTTC. Translating gives CASSQDWSDGYTF.

The chain recombines TRBV5-1 with TRBJ1-2; 9 bases are shared with TRBD1. V lost 3 bases, J lost 3 bases, and 0 bases stayed unmatched. The CDR3 sequence is 13 residues long. Germline V CDR1 and CDR2: SGHRS, YFSETQ. Written as DNA, the CDR3 is TGCGCCAGCAGCTGGACAGGGGACTATGGCTACACCTTC. Amino acids: CASSWTGDYGYTF.

The gene calls are TRBV5-1 and TRBJ2-1, with 9 bases identical to TRBD2. This CDR3 comprises 16 residues. J was trimmed by 4 bases and V by 4 bases; bases with no gene match: 9. Germline values: CDR1 SGHRS, CDR2 YFSETQ. The CDR3 sequence: CASSLGSGRLYNEQFF. CDR3 DNA sequence: TGCGCCAGCAGCCTTGGTAGCGGGAGACTGTACAATGAGCAGTTCTTC.